This T cell receptor beta chain emerged from a study of CD8+ T cells in alopecia areata. The wider study: Those patients who were treated received oral tofacitinib, which was given at 5 to 10 mg twice daily for moderate-to-severe alopecia areata. Overall study results and limits: The study found TCR sharing across patients less clear than in mice, possibly for HLA reasons.

As concerns this clone: The antigen remains unidentified.

Sequencing templates came from extracted RNA that was reverse transcribed into cDNA. Repertoires were generated with immunoSEQ multiplex PCR, while TCRdb's copy carries only in-frame clones and drops some. The table lists 110,000 to 150,000 clones, roughly 46% of them singletons, with 0.95% to 1% in the top ten. Germline CDR1 and CDR2: GTSNPN and SVGIG (reference sequence). V dropped 2 bases and J dropped 8; count of bases not matched to a gene: 8. This CDR3 contains 14 residues. The genes are TRBV30 and TRBJ2-5; 10 nucleotides match TRBD2. The specimen was CD4+ T cells sorted from blood, collected at week 0. This clonotype originated in a human donor with alopecia areata. Here the CDR3 DNA reads TGTGCCTGGAGTCCCTGGACTAGCGGACCAACCCAGTACTTC. This gives the protein CAWSPWTSGPTQYF.